These 21 T cell receptor beta chains originate from one sample sequenced in a study of blood T cell repertoires in COVID-19. TCRdb's table, derived via immunoSEQ multiplex PCR, lists solely in-frame clones and lacks some. This repertoire shows about 350,000 clones, 80% to 90% found once; its top ten account for around 7.4%. Sequenced: peripheral blood. These receptors all come from a woman aged 55-69 years with COVID-19, enrolled during active disease.

A single count supports this clone. Other DNA sequences in the sample encode the same CDR3. The gene calls are TRBV30 and TRBJ2-5; tentative D call: TRBD2 (6 bases). The CDR3 spans 12 residues. V was clipped by 4 bases and J by 4 bases, with 10 bases between them. CDR1 GTSNPN and CDR2 SVGIG come from the germline V gene (reference sequence). Here the CDR3 DNA reads TGTGCCTGGACGTCCGGGGGAGAGACCCAGTACTTC. Its translation: CAWTSGGETQYF.

This clone came up once. V gene TRBV6-4 combines with J gene TRBJ2-1, with a tentative D call TRBD2 (6 bases). The germline gives CDR1 MRHNA, CDR2 SNTAGT. There are 15 residues in the CDR3. Trimming took 5 bases from V and 4 from J, leaving 15 bases between them. The DNA for the CDR3 is TGTGCCAGCAGTCGACGGGGGAGCCAATACAATGAGCAGTTCTTC. Translation gives CASSRRGSQYNEQFF.

V usage is TRBV10-3 and J usage is TRBJ2-1, with D perhaps TRBD2 (5 bases). The CDR3 runs to 13 residues. CDR1 is ENHRY and CDR2 is SYGVKD in the germline V gene. The ends were cut back, 11 bases at V and 7 bases at J, with 18 bases in the middle. For the CDR3, the DNA is TGTGCCGCCGGGAAAGAGGAATCGAATGAGCAGTTCTTC. Translated, it gives CAAGKEESNEQFF.

The chain employs TRBV11-2 and TRBJ1-5; D may be TRBD1 (5 bases). This CDR3 spans 14 amino acids. V gave up 1 base and J gave up 7 bases, with 11 bases separating them. Germline-derived CDR1 and CDR2 are SGHAT and FQNNGV. The CDR3 DNA follows: TGTGCCAGCAGCTTAGCCAGGGAGGGCCAGCCCCAGCATTTT. This translates into CASSLAREGQPQHF.

The CDR3 sequence: CASSRGHPNTEAFF. CDR3 sequence (DNA): TGTGCCAGCAGCAGGGGACATCCGAACACTGAAGCTTTCTTT. The rearrangement joins TRBV3-1 (or the pseudogene TRBV3-2) to TRBJ1-1, with a tentative D call TRBD1 (6 bases). V lost 5 bases, J lost 1 base, and 11 bases lay in between. The CDR3 extends over 14 amino acids. Germline CDR1 reads LGHDT; CDR2 reads YNNKEL (reference sequence).

The rearrangement joins TRBV19 to TRBJ1-1; D is uncertain. This CDR3 spans 13 amino acids. V lost 1 base to trimming and J lost 6 bases, with 9 bases between them. In germline, CDR1 is LNHDA, CDR2 SQIVND (reference sequence). This CDR3 is CASSIVGGAEAFF. In nucleotides, the CDR3 is TGTGCCAGTAGTATAGTAGGCGGGGCTGAAGCTTTCTTT.

Of note for this clone: Other DNA sequences in the sample encode the same CDR3. The chain employs TRBV5-1 and TRBJ1-3, with D hard to call. The ends were cut back, 0 bases at V and 0 bases at J, with 4 bases in the middle. In germline, CDR1 is SGHRS, CDR2 YFSETQ. The CDR3 has 14 residues. The CDR3 reads CASSLGSSGNTIYF. DNA of the CDR3: TGCGCCAGCAGCTTGGGGAGCTCTGGAAACACCATATATTTT. Complete variable domain (other parts from reference TRBV5-1 and TRBJ1-3): KAGVTQTPRYLIKTRGQQVTLSCSPISGHRSVSWYQQTPGQGLQFLFEYFSETQRNKGNFPGRFSGRQFSNSRSEMNVSTLELGDSALYLCASSLGSSGNTIYFGEGSWLTVV.

This clone has a handful of counts. This chain uses TRBV3-1 (or the pseudogene TRBV3-2) with TRBJ2-1; no clear D. The CDR3 contains 11 residues. Germline assignment: CDR1 LGHDT and CDR2 YNNKEL (reference sequence). Trimming stripped 5 bases from V and 3 bases from J, with 2 bases between. Here the CDR3 DNA reads TGTGCCAGCAGCTACTACAATGAGCAGTTCTTC. Translating it yields CASSYYNEQFF.

The chain carries TRBV7-2 and TRBJ2-3, with a weak D call TRBD1 (6 bases). The ends were cut back, 3 bases at V and 4 bases at J, with 11 bases in the middle. Looked up from germline, CDR1 is SGHTA and CDR2 is FQGNSA. This CDR3 contains 14 residues. The CDR3 sequence: CASSFPTGADTQYF. The CDR3 DNA is TGTGCCAGCAGCTTTCCGACAGGAGCAGATACGCAGTATTTT.

The rearrangement links TRBV4-2 to TRBJ2-1; maybe TRBD1 (5 bases). Germline V lookup: CDR1 LGHNA, CDR2 YNFKEQ. The CDR3 is 15 amino acids. Trimming shortened V by 1 base and J by 2 bases, and 9 bases separated the two germline ends. The CDR3 DNA follows: TGTGCCAGCAGCCAAGCGTCGACAGCCTACAATGAGCAGTTCTTC. Translating gives CASSQASTAYNEQFF.

The chain links TRBV5-1 to TRBJ2-1; D is perhaps TRBD1 (5 bases). V lost 0 bases and J lost 0, with 7 bases in between. CDR1 and CDR2 (germline): SGHRS, YFSETQ. This CDR3 spans 15 amino acids. The CDR3 nucleotides are TGCGCCAGCAGCTTGGGGACATCCTCCTACAATGAGCAGTTCTTC. This translates into CASSLGTSSYNEQFF.

The chain couples TRBV9 to TRBJ2-3, with no clear D. Germline lookup yields CDR1 SGDLS and CDR2 YYNGEE. The CDR3 runs to 15 residues. V gave up 0 bases and J gave up 3 bases, with 11 bases separating them. The CDR3 is CASSVDLVKTDTQYF. The DNA of the CDR3 is TGTGCCAGCAGCGTAGATCTAGTGAAAACAGATACGCAGTATTTT.

This clone occurred a few times. The genes are TRBV28 and TRBJ2-1; D gene unclear. CDR3 length: 14 residues. Germline lookup yields CDR1 MDHEN and CDR2 SYDVKM. Trimming shortened V by 3 bases and J by 3 bases, and 9 bases separated the two germline ends. CDR3 sequence (DNA): TGTGCCAGCAGTTTTGGTACAAACTACAATGAGCAGTTCTTC. This codes for CASSFGTNYNEQFF.

J is TRBJ2-1 and V is TRBV19, with D unclear. V lost 7 bases, J lost 8 bases, and 12 bases lay in between. The V gene's germline CDR1 is LNHDA and CDR2 SQIVND (reference sequence). The length of the CDR3 is 12 residues. The CDR3 loop reads CASKRDSHEQFF. The CDR3 DNA reads TGTGCCAGTAAACGAGACTCACATGAGCAGTTCTTC.

CDR3 sequence reads: CATHSEGSTYEQYF. In nucleotides, the CDR3 is TGTGCCACCCACTCTGAGGGTTCTACCTACGAGCAGTACTTC. This chain links TRBV6-5 with TRBJ2-7; the D gene is possibly TRBD2 (5 bases). Germline CDR1 reads MNHEY; CDR2 reads SVGAGI. The V gene lost 10 bases and the J gene lost 2 bases, with 18 bases spanning the gap. The CDR3 sequence is 14 residues long.

The gene calls are TRBV19 and TRBJ2-7; TRBD1 might be the D (8 bases). The CDR3 totals 14 residues. V dropped 3 bases and J dropped 4 bases, with 13 bases sitting between them. The germline V gene has CDR1 LNHDA and CDR2 SQIVND (reference sequence). CDR3 sequence (DNA): TGTGCCAGTAGTATCGGACAGGGAGGGTACGAGCAGTACTTC. Amino acids: CASSIGQGGYEQYF.

The genes are TRBV5-6 and TRBJ1-5; no clear D gene. With 3 bases removed from V and 7 bases from J, the gap between germline ends came to 8 bases. This CDR3 is 12 amino acids long. Germline CDR1 is SGHDT and CDR2 is YYEEEE. CDR3: CASSWGGQPQHF. As DNA, the CDR3 is TGTGCCAGCAGCTGGGGAGGGCAGCCCCAGCATTTT.

The CDR3: CASSMTGSTEAFF. CDR3 in DNA: TGTGCCAGTTCAATGACAGGGAGCACTGAAGCTTTCTTT. The genes are TRBV11-1 and TRBJ1-1; the match to TRBD1 covers 7 bases. The V segment lost 9 bases and the J segment 4 bases; nucleotides outside the gene matches: 8. The germline gives CDR1 SGHAT, CDR2 FQDESV (reference sequence). The CDR3 is 13 residues long. The full variable domain, with the rest looked up from reference TRBV11-1 and TRBJ1-1, is EAEVAQSPRYKITEKSQAVAFWCDPISGHATLYWYRQILGQGPELLVQFQDESVVDDSQLPKDRFSAERLKGVDSTLKIQPAELGDSAMYLCASSMTGSTEAFFGQGTRLTVV.

The V call is TRBV7-8, the J call TRBJ2-6; D perhaps matches TRBD2 (7 bases). From germline, CDR1 is SGHVS and CDR2 FQNEAQ. There are 17 residues in the CDR3. Deletions cut 6 bases from V and 0 bases from J, with 15 bases between. CDR3 sequence (DNA): TGTGCCAGCAGAAGGGCGGGGGCCTTCTCTGGGGCCAACGTCCTGACTTTC. This gives the protein CASRRAGAFSGANVLTF. The full variable domain, with the rest looked up from reference TRBV7-8 and TRBJ2-6, is GAGVSQSPRYKVAKRGQDVALRCDPISGHVSLFWYQQALGQGPEFLTYFQNEAQLDKSGLPSDRFFAERPEGSVSTLKIQRTQQEDSAVYLCASRRAGAFSGANVLTFGAGSRLTVL.

In its sample, this clone was seen many times. The chain combines TRBV27 with TRBJ2-7; 8 nucleotides match TRBD1. Trimming cost V 5 bases and J 5 bases; bases outside gene matches: 8. The CDR3 contains 14 residues. Looked up from germline, CDR1 is MNHEY and CDR2 is SMNVEV (reference sequence). The CDR3 nucleotides read TGTGCCAGCAGTCCCACAGGGGGAGTGGACGAGCAGTACTTC. Amino acid sequence: CASSPTGGVDEQYF.

The chain is built from TRBV2 and TRBJ1-1, with D perhaps TRBD1 (6 bases). Germline loops: CDR1 SNHLY, CDR2 FYNNEI. Trimming shortened V by 6 bases and J by 5 bases, and 19 bases separated the two germline ends. The CDR3 is made up of 15 amino acids. Here the CDR3 reads CASSRQSQGRTEAFF. The DNA for the CDR3 is TGTGCCAGCAGCCGCCAGAGCCAGGGGAGAACTGAAGCTTTCTTT.